Listed below are T cell receptor beta chains from one sample, sequenced in a study of blood T cell repertoires in COVID-19. Clones were sequenced by immunoSEQ multiplex PCR, and TCRdb holds only the in-frame ones, with some missing. The sample shows a few hundred thousand clones, approximately 88% of them seen only once. Sequenced sample: peripheral blood. The receptors come from a woman aged 30 to 39 who had recovered from COVID-19. CDR3s include the opening cysteine and the closing phenylalanine or tryptophan. D genes are given only for firm matches.

D	V	J	DNA	CDR3
-	TRBV11-2	TRBJ1-2	TGTGCCAGCAGCTTAGACCATAGATCTTATGACAGGTTCTATGGCTACACCTTC	CASSLDHRSYDRFYGYTF
-	TRBV6-5	TRBJ1-3	TGTGCCAGCAGTTACTTCGCGAACTCTGGAAACACCATATATTTT	CASSYFANSGNTIYF
-	TRBV6-5	TRBJ1-6	TGTGCCAGCAGTTACCGGTTCTATAATTCACCCCTCCACTTT	CASSYRFYNSPLHF
-	TRBV27	TRBJ2-7	TGTGCCAGCACCTCGACTCGGGACGAGCAGTACTTC	CASTSTRDEQYF
-	TRBV18	TRBJ2-1	TGTGCCAGCTCACCTCCTAGGTCAGGTGACAGCTCCTACAATGAGCAGTTCTTC	CASSPPRSGDSSYNEQFF
TRBD1	TRBV10-3	TRBJ2-1	TGTGCCATCAGTCCGGGACAGATAAACAATGAGCAGTTCTTC	CAISPGQINNEQFF
-	TRBV5-1	TRBJ1-4	TGCGCCAGCAGCTTAAATACAGGGCTCACTAATGAAAAACTGTTTTTT	CASSLNTGLTNEKLFF
-	TRBV27	TRBJ2-5	TGTGCCAGCAGTCCCGGGGAGGCGACTTGGGAGACCCAGTACTTC	CASSPGEATWETQYF
TRBD1	TRBV11-3	TRBJ1-5	TGTGCCAGCAGCCCTCCCCCCGGACAGGGCGGTCAGCCCCAGCATTTT	CASSPPPGQGGQPQHF
-	TRBV28	TRBJ1-1	TGTGCCAGCAGCCGGGCAGGGGCTGGGGGCACTGAAGCTTTCTTT	CASSRAGAGGTEAFF
TRBD1	TRBV6-5	TRBJ1-2	TGTGCCAGCACCAGTTATGGCGGGACAGGGGACGGCTACACCTTC	CASTSYGGTGDGYTF
TRBD1	TRBV28	TRBJ2-7	TGTGCCAGCAGTTTCCGGACAGGGTGGACCTACGAGCAGTACTTC	CASSFRTGWTYEQYF
-	TRBV6-5	TRBJ2-7	TGTGCCAGCAGTACCCTAGCGCCTCTATCCTACGAGCAGTACTTC	CASSTLAPLSYEQYF
-	TRBV19	TRBJ2-7	TGTGCCAGTAGTACCTCCGGGAACTCCTACGAGCAGTACTTC	CASSTSGNSYEQYF
TRBD2	TRBV15	TRBJ2-1	TGTGCCACCGGTCGGGGGGGCTTCTACAATGAGCAGTTCTTC	CATGRGGFYNEQFF
-	TRBV6-5	TRBJ2-2	TGTGCCAGCAGAAAAGGGGTCACCGGGGAGCTGTTTTTT	CASRKGVTGELFF